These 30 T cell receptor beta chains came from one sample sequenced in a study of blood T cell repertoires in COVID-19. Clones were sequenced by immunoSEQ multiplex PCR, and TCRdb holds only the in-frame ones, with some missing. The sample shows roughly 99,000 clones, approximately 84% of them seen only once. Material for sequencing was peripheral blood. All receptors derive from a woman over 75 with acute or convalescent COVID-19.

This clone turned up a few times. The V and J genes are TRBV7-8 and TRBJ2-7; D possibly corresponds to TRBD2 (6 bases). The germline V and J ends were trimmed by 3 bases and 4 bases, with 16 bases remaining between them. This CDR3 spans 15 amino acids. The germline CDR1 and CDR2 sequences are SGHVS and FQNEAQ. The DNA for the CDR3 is TGTGCCAGCAGCTTGGGGAGGCAGTCGGGTTACGAGCAGTACTTC. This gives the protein CASSLGRQSGYEQYF.

CDR3 DNA: TGTGCCAGCTCACCAGCGGCAGGGGAATATGGCTACACCTTC. Protein sequence: CASSPAAGEYGYTF. The V call is TRBV18, the J call TRBJ1-2, with TRBD1 as a possible D gene (6 bases). Germline V lookup: CDR1 KGHSH, CDR2 LQKENI. This CDR3 has 14 amino acids. V lost 2 bases and J lost 5, with 12 bases in between.

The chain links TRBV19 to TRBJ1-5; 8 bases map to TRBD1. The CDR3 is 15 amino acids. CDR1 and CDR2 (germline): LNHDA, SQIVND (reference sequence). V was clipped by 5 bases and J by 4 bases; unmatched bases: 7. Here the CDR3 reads CASSPWTGMNQPQHF. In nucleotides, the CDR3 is TGTGCCAGTAGTCCCTGGACAGGGATGAATCAGCCCCAGCATTTT.

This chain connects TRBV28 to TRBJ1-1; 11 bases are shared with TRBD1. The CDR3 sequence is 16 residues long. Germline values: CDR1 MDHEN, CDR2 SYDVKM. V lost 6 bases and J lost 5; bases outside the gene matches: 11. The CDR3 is CASSSGQGATRTEAFF. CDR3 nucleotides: TGTGCCAGCAGCTCCGGACAGGGGGCGACGAGGACTGAAGCTTTCTTT. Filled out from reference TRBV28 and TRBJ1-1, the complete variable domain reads DVKVTQSSRYLVKRTGEKVFLECVQDMDHENMFWYRQDPGLGLRLIYFSYDVKMKEKGDIPEGYSVSREKKERFSLILESASTNQTSMYLCASSSGQGATRTEAFFGQGTRLTVV.

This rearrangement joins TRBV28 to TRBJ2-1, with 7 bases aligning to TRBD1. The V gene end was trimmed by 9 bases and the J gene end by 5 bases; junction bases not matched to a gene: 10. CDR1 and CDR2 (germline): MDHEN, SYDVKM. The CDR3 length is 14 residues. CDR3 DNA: TGTGCCAGTCTGCGAGGGGGCTCGGACAATGAGCAGTTCTTC. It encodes CASLRGGSDNEQFF.

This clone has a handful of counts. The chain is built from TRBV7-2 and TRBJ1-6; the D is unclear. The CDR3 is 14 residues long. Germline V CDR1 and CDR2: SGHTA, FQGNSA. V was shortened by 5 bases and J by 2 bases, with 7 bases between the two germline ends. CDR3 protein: CASSLLPYNSPLHF. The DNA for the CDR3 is TGTGCCAGCAGCCTCCTCCCCTATAATTCACCCCTCCACTTT.

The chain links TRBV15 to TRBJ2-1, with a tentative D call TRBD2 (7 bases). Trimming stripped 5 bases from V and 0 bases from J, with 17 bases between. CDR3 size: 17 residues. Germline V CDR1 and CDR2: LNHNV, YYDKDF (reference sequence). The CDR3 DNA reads TGTGCCACCAGCGGAAGAGGGCGGGGGCCCTCCTACAATGAGCAGTTCTTC. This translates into CATSGRGRGPSYNEQFF.

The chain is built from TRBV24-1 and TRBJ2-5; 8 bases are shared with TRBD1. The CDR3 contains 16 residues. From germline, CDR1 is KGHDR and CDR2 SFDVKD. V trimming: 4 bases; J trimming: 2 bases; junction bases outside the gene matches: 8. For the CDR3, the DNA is TGTGCCACCAGTGAGGGGACAGGAGGAGGACAAGAGACCCAGTACTTC. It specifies CATSEGTGGGQETQYF.

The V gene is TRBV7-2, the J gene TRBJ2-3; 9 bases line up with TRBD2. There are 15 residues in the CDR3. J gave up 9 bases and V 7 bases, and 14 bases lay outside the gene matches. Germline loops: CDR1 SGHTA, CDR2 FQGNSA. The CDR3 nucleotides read TGTGCCAGCACCCTCCCGGGCGGGGGGGCGGAAACGCAGTATTTT. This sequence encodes CASTLPGGGAETQYF. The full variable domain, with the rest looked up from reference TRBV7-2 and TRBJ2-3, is GAGVSQSPSNKVTEKGKDVELRCDPISGHTALYWYRQSLGQGLEFLIYFQGNSAPDKSGLPSDRFSAERTGGSVSTLTIQRTQQEDSAVYLCASTLPGGGAETQYFGPGTRLTVL.

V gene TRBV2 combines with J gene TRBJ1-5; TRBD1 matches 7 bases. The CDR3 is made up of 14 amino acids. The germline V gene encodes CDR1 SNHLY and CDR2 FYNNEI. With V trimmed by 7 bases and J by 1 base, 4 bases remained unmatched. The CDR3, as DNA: TGTGCCAGCACGGGACAGATGAGCAATCAGCCCCAGCATTTT. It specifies CASTGQMSNQPQHF.

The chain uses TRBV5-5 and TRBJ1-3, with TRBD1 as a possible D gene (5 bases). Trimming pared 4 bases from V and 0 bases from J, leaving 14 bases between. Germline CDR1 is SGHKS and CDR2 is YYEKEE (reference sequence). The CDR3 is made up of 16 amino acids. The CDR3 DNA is TGTGCCAGCAGCCGGAGGGGAGAGCCCTCTGGAAACACCATATATTTT. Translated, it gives CASSRRGEPSGNTIYF.

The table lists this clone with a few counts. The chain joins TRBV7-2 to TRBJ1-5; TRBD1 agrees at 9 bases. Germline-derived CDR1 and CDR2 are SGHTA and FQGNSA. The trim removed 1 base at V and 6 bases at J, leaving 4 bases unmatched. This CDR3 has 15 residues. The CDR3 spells CASSLGDRDGQPQHF. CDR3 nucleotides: TGTGCCAGCAGCTTAGGGGACAGGGACGGTCAGCCCCAGCATTTT.

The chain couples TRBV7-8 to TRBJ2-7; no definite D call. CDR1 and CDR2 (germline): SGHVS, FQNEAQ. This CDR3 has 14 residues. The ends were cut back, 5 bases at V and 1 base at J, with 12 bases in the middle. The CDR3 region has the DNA TGTGCCAGCAGCCGGCTGGGCAGTTCCTACGAGCAGTACGTC. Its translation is CASSRLGSSYEQYV.

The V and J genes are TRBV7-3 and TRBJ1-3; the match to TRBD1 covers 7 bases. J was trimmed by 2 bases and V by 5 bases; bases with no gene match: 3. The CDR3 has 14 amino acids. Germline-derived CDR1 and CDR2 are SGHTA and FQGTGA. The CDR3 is CASSQTGTGNTIYF. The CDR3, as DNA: TGTGCCAGCAGCCAGACAGGGACTGGAAACACCATATATTTT.

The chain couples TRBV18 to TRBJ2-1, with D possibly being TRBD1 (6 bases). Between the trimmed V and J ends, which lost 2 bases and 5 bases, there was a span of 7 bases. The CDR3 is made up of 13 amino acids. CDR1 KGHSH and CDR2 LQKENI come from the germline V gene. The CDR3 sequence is CASSPDRHNEQFF. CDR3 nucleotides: TGTGCCAGCTCACCAGACAGGCACAATGAGCAGTTCTTC.

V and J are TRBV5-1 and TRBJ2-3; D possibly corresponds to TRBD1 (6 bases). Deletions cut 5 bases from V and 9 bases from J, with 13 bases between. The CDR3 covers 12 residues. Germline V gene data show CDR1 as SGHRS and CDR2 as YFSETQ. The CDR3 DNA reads TGCGCCAGCAGGGAAACAGGGTCGACGCAGTATTTT. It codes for CASRETGSTQYF.

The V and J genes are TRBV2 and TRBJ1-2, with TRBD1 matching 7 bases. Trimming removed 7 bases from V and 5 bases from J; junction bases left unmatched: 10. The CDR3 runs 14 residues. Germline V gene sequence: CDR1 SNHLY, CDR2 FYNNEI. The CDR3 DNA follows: TGTGCCAGCACCCGACCCCCAGGGGGATATGGCTACACCTTC. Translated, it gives CASTRPPGGYGYTF.

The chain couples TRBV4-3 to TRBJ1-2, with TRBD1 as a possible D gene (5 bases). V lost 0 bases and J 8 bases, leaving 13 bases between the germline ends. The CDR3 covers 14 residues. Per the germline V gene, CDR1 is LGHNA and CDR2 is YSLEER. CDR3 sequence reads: CASSQDLRARGYTF. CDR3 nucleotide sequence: TGCGCCAGCAGCCAAGACCTCAGGGCCCGGGGCTACACCTTC.

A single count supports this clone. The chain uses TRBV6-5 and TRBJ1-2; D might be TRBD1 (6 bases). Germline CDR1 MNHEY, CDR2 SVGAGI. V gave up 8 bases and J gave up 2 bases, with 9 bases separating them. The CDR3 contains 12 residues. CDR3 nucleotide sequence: TGTGCCAGCTCAGGACAGAACTATGGCTACACCTTC. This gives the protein CASSGQNYGYTF.

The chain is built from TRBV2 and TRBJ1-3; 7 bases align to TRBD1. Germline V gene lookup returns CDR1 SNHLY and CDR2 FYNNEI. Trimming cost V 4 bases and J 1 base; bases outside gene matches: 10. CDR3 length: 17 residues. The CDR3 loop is CASSADTGVRSGNTIYF. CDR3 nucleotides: TGTGCCAGCAGTGCAGATACAGGGGTGCGGTCTGGAAACACCATATATTTT.

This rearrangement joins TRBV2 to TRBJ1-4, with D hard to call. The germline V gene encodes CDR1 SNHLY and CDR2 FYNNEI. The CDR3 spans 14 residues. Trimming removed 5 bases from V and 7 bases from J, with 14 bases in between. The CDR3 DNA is TGTGCCAGCAGTCCGGACTTGTTATCTGAAAAACTGTTTTTT. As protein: CASSPDLLSEKLFF.

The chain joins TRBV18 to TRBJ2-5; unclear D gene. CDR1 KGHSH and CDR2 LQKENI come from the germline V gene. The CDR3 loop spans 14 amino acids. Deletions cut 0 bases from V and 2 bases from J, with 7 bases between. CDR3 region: CASSPPSMQETQYF. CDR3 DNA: TGTGCCAGCTCACCACCGTCCATGCAAGAGACCCAGTACTTC.

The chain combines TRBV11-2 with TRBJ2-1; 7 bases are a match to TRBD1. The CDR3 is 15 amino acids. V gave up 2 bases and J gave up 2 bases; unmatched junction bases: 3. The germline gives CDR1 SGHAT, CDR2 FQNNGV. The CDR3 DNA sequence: TGTGCCAGCAGCTTACGGACAGGCGCCTACAATGAGCAGTTCTTC. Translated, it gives CASSLRTGAYNEQFF.

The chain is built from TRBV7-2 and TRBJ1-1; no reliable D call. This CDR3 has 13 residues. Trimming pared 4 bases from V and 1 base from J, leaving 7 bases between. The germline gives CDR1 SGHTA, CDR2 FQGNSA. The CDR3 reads CASSSFWNTEAFF. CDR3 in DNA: TGTGCCAGCAGCTCATTTTGGAACACTGAAGCTTTCTTT.

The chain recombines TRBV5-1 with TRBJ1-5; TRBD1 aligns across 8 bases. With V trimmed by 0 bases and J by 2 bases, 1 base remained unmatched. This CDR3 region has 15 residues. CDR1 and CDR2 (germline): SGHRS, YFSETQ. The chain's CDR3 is CASSLGTGRNQPQHF. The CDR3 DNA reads TGCGCCAGCAGCTTGGGGACAGGGCGCAATCAGCCCCAGCATTTT.

The DNA for the CDR3 is TGTGCCAGCTCACCACCGAGACAGGGGGCTTATTCACCCCTCCACTTT. Translating it yields CASSPPRQGAYSPLHF. The genes are TRBV18 and TRBJ1-6, with TRBD1 identical over 10 bases. The ends lost 0 bases at V and 8 bases at J; junction bases unmatched: 4. The CDR3 is made up of 16 amino acids. Per the germline V gene, CDR1 is KGHSH and CDR2 is LQKENI.

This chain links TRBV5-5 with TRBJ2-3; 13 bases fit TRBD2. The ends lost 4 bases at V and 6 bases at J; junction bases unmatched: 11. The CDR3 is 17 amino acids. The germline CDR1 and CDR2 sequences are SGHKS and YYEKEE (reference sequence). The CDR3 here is CASSARTSGGTADTQYF. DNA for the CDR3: TGTGCCAGCAGCGCACGGACTAGCGGGGGTACCGCGGATACGCAGTATTTT.

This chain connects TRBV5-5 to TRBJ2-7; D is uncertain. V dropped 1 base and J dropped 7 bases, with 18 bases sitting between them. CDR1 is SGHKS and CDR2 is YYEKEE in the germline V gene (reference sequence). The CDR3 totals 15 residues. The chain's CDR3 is CASSLIWAASGEQYF. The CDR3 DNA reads TGTGCCAGCAGCTTGATTTGGGCCGCGAGTGGAGAGCAGTACTTC. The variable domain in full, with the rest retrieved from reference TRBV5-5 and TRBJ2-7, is DAGVTQSPTHLIKTRGQQVTLRCSPISGHKSVSWYQQVLGQGPQFIFQYYEKEERGRGNFPDRFSARQFPNYSSELNVNALLLGDSALYLCASSLIWAASGEQYFGPGTRLTVT.

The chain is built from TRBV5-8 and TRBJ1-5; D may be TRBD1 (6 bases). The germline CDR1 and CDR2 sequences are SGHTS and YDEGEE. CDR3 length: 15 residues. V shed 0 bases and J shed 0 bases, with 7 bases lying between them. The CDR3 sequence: CASSLGTDSNQPQHF. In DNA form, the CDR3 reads TGTGCCAGCAGCTTGGGGACAGATAGCAATCAGCCCCAGCATTTT.

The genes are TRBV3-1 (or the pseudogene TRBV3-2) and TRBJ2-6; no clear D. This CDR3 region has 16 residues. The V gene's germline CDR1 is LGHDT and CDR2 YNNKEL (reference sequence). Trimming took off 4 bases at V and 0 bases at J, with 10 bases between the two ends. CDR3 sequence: CASSLNTHSGANVLTF. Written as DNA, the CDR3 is TGTGCCAGCAGCCTTAACACGCACTCTGGGGCCAACGTCCTGACTTTC.